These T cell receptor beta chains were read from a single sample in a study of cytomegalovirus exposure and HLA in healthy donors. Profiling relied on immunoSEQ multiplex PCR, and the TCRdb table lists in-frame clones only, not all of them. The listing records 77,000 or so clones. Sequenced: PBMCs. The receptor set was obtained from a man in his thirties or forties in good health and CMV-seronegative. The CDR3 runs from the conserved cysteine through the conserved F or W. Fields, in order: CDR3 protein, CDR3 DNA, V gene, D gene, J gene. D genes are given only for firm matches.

cdr3_aa: CSAFDRTEAFF
cdr3_nt: TGCAGTGCCTTCGACAGGACTGAAGCTTTCTTT
v_call: TRBV20-1
d_call: .
j_call: TRBJ1-1

cdr3_aa: CASRQGDYGYTF
cdr3_nt: TGTGCCAGCAGACAGGGCGACTATGGCTACACCTTC
v_call: TRBV2
d_call: .
j_call: TRBJ1-2

cdr3_aa: CASSAETGGTEAFF
cdr3_nt: TGTGCCAGCAGCGCAGAGACAGGGGGAACTGAAGCTTTCTTT
v_call: TRBV2
d_call: TRBD1
j_call: TRBJ1-1

cdr3_aa: CASRWETYEQYF
cdr3_nt: TGTGCCAGCAGATGGGAGACTTACGAGCAGTACTTC
v_call: TRBV2
d_call: .
j_call: TRBJ2-7

cdr3_aa: CASNQWTGSGEQYF
cdr3_nt: TGTGCCAGCAACCAATGGACGGGGAGTGGCGAGCAGTACTTC
v_call: TRBV6-6
d_call: .
j_call: TRBJ2-7

cdr3_aa: CASSETGGSYNEQFF
cdr3_nt: TGTGCCAGCAGCGAGACAGGGGGATCCTACAATGAGCAGTTCTTC
v_call: TRBV7-3
d_call: TRBD1
j_call: TRBJ2-1

cdr3_aa: CASSYPSGSSYNEQFF
cdr3_nt: TGTGCCAGCAGTTACCCAAGCGGGAGTTCCTACAATGAGCAGTTCTTC
v_call: TRBV6-6
d_call: TRBD2
j_call: TRBJ2-1

cdr3_aa: CASTYRDTDSYEQYF
cdr3_nt: TGTGCCAGCACCTACAGGGACACAGACTCCTACGAGCAGTACTTC
v_call: TRBV7-9
d_call: .
j_call: TRBJ2-7

cdr3_aa: CASSDRGEYTGELFF
cdr3_nt: TGTGCCAGCAGCGACAGGGGGGAGTACACCGGGGAGCTGTTTTTT
v_call: TRBV5-4
d_call: TRBD1
j_call: TRBJ2-2

cdr3_aa: CASSHTGAEQFF
cdr3_nt: TGTGCCAGCAGCCACACAGGGGCTGAGCAGTTCTTC
v_call: TRBV7-2
d_call: TRBD1
j_call: TRBJ2-1

cdr3_aa: CATSRAGGAMGETQYF
cdr3_nt: TGTGCCACCAGCAGGGCCGGGGGGGCTATGGGGGAGACCCAGTACTTC
v_call: TRBV15
d_call: TRBD2
j_call: TRBJ2-5

cdr3_aa: CASSVLRGRNSYEQYF
cdr3_nt: TGTGCCAGCAGCGTACTTCGCGGGAGAAACTCCTACGAGCAGTACTTC
v_call: TRBV5-6
d_call: TRBD2
j_call: TRBJ2-7

cdr3_aa: CASSNKWTGGRADTQYF
cdr3_nt: TGTGCCAGTAGTAACAAATGGACAGGGGGCAGAGCAGATACGCAGTATTTT
v_call: TRBV19
d_call: TRBD1
j_call: TRBJ2-3

cdr3_aa: CASSQPFPKASGSYEQYF
cdr3_nt: TGTGCCAGCAGCCAGCCCTTCCCTAAGGCTAGCGGCTCCTACGAGCAGTACTTC
v_call: TRBV4-2
d_call: TRBD2
j_call: TRBJ2-7

cdr3_aa: CASSLERAGRGYTF
cdr3_nt: TGTGCCAGCAGTTTAGAGAGGGCCGGGAGAGGCTACACCTTC
v_call: TRBV28
d_call: .
j_call: TRBJ1-2

cdr3_aa: CASSLTVAGPYNEQFF
cdr3_nt: TGTGCCAGCAGCTTAACGGTAGCGGGGCCCTACAATGAGCAGTTCTTC
v_call: TRBV7-6
d_call: TRBD2
j_call: TRBJ2-1

cdr3_aa: CATSREGGAANYGYTF
cdr3_nt: TGTGCCACCAGCAGAGAGGGTGGAGCGGCTAACTATGGCTACACCTTC
v_call: TRBV15
d_call: .
j_call: TRBJ1-2

cdr3_aa: CASSLAQGLNTEAFF
cdr3_nt: TGTGCCAGCAGCTTAGCGCAGGGTCTAAACACTGAAGCTTTCTTT
v_call: TRBV7-6
d_call: .
j_call: TRBJ1-1

cdr3_aa: CASSRGAGYEQYF
cdr3_nt: TGTGCCAGCAGCCGCGGGGCGGGGTACGAGCAGTACTTC
v_call: TRBV6-5
d_call: .
j_call: TRBJ2-7

cdr3_aa: CASSLLTAVSSYEQYF
cdr3_nt: TGTGCCAGCAGCCTACTGACAGCTGTTAGCTCCTACGAGCAGTACTTC
v_call: TRBV5-6
d_call: .
j_call: TRBJ2-7

cdr3_aa: CASSSPAGYEQYF
cdr3_nt: TGCGCCAGCAGCTCCCCCGCGGGGTACGAGCAGTACTTC
v_call: TRBV5-1
d_call: .
j_call: TRBJ2-7

cdr3_aa: CASSPPITSYEQYF
cdr3_nt: TGTGCCAGCTCACCTCCCATTACATCCTACGAGCAGTACTTC
v_call: TRBV18
d_call: .
j_call: TRBJ2-7

cdr3_aa: CASSFRQVRTYEQYF
cdr3_nt: TGCGCCAGCAGCTTTAGACAGGTCAGAACCTACGAGCAGTACTTC
v_call: TRBV5-1
d_call: .
j_call: TRBJ2-7

cdr3_aa: CASSFTGEHIQYF
cdr3_nt: TGTGCCAGCAGCTTTACAGGGGAACACATTCAGTACTTC
v_call: TRBV11-1
d_call: TRBD1
j_call: TRBJ2-4

cdr3_aa: CSVAGNYGYTF
cdr3_nt: TGCAGCGTTGCAGGGAACTATGGCTACACCTTC
v_call: TRBV29-1
d_call: .
j_call: TRBJ1-2

cdr3_aa: CASSPEGALVAFF
cdr3_nt: TGTGCCAGCAGCCCCGAAGGGGCCCTCGTCGCTTTCTTT
v_call: TRBV13
d_call: .
j_call: TRBJ1-1

cdr3_aa: CAWSALAGVNEQFF
cdr3_nt: TGTGCCTGGAGTGCGCTAGCGGGAGTTAATGAGCAGTTCTTC
v_call: TRBV30
d_call: TRBD2
j_call: TRBJ2-1

cdr3_aa: CASSVGERSLYEQYF
cdr3_nt: TGTGCCAGCAGCGTAGGAGAGAGAAGCCTTTACGAGCAGTACTTC
v_call: TRBV9
d_call: .
j_call: TRBJ2-7

cdr3_aa: CASRPSVLTGELFF
cdr3_nt: TGCGCCAGCAGACCTAGCGTTCTCACCGGGGAGCTGTTTTTT
v_call: TRBV5-1
d_call: .
j_call: TRBJ2-2

cdr3_aa: CASSVTASAYEQYF
cdr3_nt: TGTGCCAGCAGTGTAACCGCCAGCGCCTACGAGCAGTACTTC
v_call: TRBV6-5
d_call: .
j_call: TRBJ2-7

cdr3_aa: CASSETGATDTQYF
cdr3_nt: TGTGCCAGCAGCGAAACAGGGGCGACAGATACGCAGTATTTT
v_call: TRBV7-9
d_call: TRBD1
j_call: TRBJ2-3

cdr3_aa: CASSLLGSGNTIYF
cdr3_nt: TGTGCCAGCAGCTTACTCGGCTCTGGAAACACCATATATTTT
v_call: TRBV7-3
d_call: .
j_call: TRBJ1-3

cdr3_aa: CASSESLTGRTEAFF
cdr3_nt: TGTGCCAGCAGTGAATCCCTCACAGGGCGGACTGAAGCTTTCTTT
v_call: TRBV2
d_call: .
j_call: TRBJ1-1

cdr3_aa: CASKRGSTEAFF
cdr3_nt: TGTGCCAGCAAAAGGGGCTCAACTGAAGCTTTCTTT
v_call: TRBV5-8
d_call: .
j_call: TRBJ1-1

cdr3_aa: CASSPSAYTGELFF
cdr3_nt: TGCGCCAGCAGCCCCTCCGCGTACACCGGGGAGCTGTTTTTT
v_call: TRBV10-1
d_call: .
j_call: TRBJ2-2

cdr3_aa: CASSWGTAAEAFF
cdr3_nt: TGCGCCAGCAGCTGGGGGACAGCCGCTGAAGCTTTCTTT
v_call: TRBV5-1
d_call: TRBD1
j_call: TRBJ1-1

cdr3_aa: CASSFRGTGPNYGYTF
cdr3_nt: TGCGCCAGCAGCTTCCGCGGGACAGGCCCTAACTATGGCTACACCTTC
v_call: TRBV5-1
d_call: TRBD1
j_call: TRBJ1-2

cdr3_aa: CAWSPDRDRGNEKLFF
cdr3_nt: TGTGCCTGGAGTCCTGATCGGGACAGGGGTAATGAAAAACTGTTTTTT
v_call: TRBV30
d_call: TRBD1
j_call: TRBJ1-4

cdr3_aa: CSARGGGYTF
cdr3_nt: TGCAGTGCTAGGGGGGGTGGCTACACCTTC
v_call: TRBV20-1
d_call: .
j_call: TRBJ1-2

cdr3_aa: CASSYSGTGEYEQYF
cdr3_nt: TGTGCCAGCAGTTACTCGGGGACAGGGGAGTACGAGCAGTACTTC
v_call: TRBV6-5
d_call: TRBD1
j_call: TRBJ2-7

cdr3_aa: CASSVTGRAFF
cdr3_nt: TGTGCCAGCAGTGTTACGGGAAGAGCTTTCTTT
v_call: TRBV6-1
d_call: .
j_call: TRBJ1-1

cdr3_aa: CASSPYTGTEVSYNEQFF
cdr3_nt: TGTGCCAGCAGCCCGTATACCGGGACAGAGGTCTCCTACAATGAGCAGTTCTTC
v_call: TRBV7-6
d_call: TRBD1
j_call: TRBJ2-1

cdr3_aa: CASSEGTGATYEQYF
cdr3_nt: TGTGCCAGCAGCGAGGGGACAGGGGCTACCTACGAGCAGTACTTC
v_call: TRBV18
d_call: TRBD1
j_call: TRBJ2-7

cdr3_aa: CASSEGQGGEKLFF
cdr3_nt: TGTGCCAGCAGTGAAGGTCAGGGTGGTGAAAAACTGTTTTTT
v_call: TRBV25-1
d_call: .
j_call: TRBJ1-4

cdr3_aa: CASSLDYTLNTEAFF
cdr3_nt: TGTGCCAGCAGCTTGGATTACACCCTGAACACTGAAGCTTTCTTT
v_call: TRBV5-5
d_call: .
j_call: TRBJ1-1

cdr3_aa: CAVSRTSGTPGELFF
cdr3_nt: TGTGCCGTCAGTAGGACTAGCGGGACCCCAGGGGAGCTGTTTTTT
v_call: TRBV7-6
d_call: TRBD2
j_call: TRBJ2-2

cdr3_aa: CASSPSSYNSPLHF
cdr3_nt: TGTGCCAGCTCTCCCAGCTCCTATAATTCACCCCTCCACTTT
v_call: TRBV9
d_call: .
j_call: TRBJ1-6

cdr3_aa: CASSMARNPYEQYF
cdr3_nt: TGTGCCAGTAGTATGGCCCGTAACCCCTACGAGCAGTACTTC
v_call: TRBV19
d_call: .
j_call: TRBJ2-7

cdr3_aa: CAWDPGQTGKLFF
cdr3_nt: TGTGCCTGGGATCCGGGACAAACGGGAAAACTGTTTTTT
v_call: TRBV30
d_call: .
j_call: TRBJ1-4

cdr3_aa: CASGYAGYYEQYF
cdr3_nt: TGTGCCAGCGGTTATGCGGGGTACTACGAGCAGTACTTC
v_call: TRBV6-1
d_call: .
j_call: TRBJ2-7

cdr3_aa: CASNYGVRRGYTF
cdr3_nt: TGTGCCAGCAATTACGGGGTTCGTAGGGGCTACACCTTC
v_call: TRBV27
d_call: .
j_call: TRBJ1-2